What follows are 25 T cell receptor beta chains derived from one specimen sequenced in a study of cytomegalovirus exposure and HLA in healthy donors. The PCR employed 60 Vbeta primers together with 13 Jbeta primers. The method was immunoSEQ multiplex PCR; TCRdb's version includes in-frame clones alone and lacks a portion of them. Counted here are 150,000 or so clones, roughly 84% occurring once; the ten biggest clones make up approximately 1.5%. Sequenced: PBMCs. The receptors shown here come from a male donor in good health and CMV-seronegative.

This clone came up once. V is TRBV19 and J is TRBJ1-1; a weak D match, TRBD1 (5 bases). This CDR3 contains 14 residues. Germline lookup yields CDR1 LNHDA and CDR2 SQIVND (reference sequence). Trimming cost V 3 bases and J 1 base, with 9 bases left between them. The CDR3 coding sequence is TGTGCCAGTAGTATGGACATCAGGAACACTGAAGCTTTCTTT. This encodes CASSMDIRNTEAFF.

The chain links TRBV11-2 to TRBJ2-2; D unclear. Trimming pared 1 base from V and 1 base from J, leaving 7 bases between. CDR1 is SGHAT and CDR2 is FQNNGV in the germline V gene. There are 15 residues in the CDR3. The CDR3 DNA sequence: TGTGCCAGCAGCTTAGCGGCAGGGAACACCGGGGAGCTGTTTTTT. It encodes CASSLAAGNTGELFF.

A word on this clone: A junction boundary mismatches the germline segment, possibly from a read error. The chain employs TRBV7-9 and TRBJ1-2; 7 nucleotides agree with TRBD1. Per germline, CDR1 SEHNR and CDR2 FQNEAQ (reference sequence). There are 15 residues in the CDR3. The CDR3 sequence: CSSSFGQGANYGYTF. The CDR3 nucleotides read TGTTCCAGCAGCTTCGGGCAGGGGGCTAACTATGGCTACACCTTC. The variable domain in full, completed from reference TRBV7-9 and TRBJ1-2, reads DTGVSQNPRHKITKRGQNVTFRCDPISEHNRLYWYRQTLGQGPEFLTYFQNEAQLEKSRLLSDRFSAERPKGSFSTLEIQRTEQGDSAMYLCSSSFGQGANYGYTFGSGTRLTVV.

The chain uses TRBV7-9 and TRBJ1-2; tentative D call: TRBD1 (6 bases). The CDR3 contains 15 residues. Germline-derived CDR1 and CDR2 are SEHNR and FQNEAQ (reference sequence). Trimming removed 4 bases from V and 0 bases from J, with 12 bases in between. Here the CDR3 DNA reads TGTGCCAGCAGCTCGAGGGGGATAGCTAACTATGGCTACACCTTC. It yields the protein CASSSRGIANYGYTF.

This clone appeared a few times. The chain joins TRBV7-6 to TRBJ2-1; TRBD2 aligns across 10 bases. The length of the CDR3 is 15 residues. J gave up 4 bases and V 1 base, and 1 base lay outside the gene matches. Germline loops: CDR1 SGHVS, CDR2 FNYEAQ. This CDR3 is CASSLGTSGYNEQFF. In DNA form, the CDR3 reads TGTGCCAGCAGCTTAGGGACTAGCGGTTACAATGAGCAGTTCTTC.

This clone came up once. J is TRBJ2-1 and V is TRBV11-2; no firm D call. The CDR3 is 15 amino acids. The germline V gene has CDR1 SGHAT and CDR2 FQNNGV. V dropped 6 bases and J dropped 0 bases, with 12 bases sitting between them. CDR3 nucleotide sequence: TGTGCCAGCAGTCCTCCTGCGAGCTCCTACAATGAGCAGTTCTTC. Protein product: CASSPPASSYNEQFF.

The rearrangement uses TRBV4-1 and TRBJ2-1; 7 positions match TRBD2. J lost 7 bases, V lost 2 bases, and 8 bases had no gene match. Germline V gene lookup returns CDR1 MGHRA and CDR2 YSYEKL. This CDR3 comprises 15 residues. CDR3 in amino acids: CASSQPRTSTNEQFF. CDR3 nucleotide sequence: TGCGCCAGCAGCCAACCCCGGACTAGTACGAATGAGCAGTTCTTC.

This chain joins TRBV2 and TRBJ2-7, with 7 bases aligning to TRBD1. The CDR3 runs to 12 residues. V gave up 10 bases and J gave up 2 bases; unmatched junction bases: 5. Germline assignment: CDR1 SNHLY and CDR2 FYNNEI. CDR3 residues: CATTGQPYEQYF. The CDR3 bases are TGTGCCACGACGGGACAGCCCTACGAGCAGTACTTC.

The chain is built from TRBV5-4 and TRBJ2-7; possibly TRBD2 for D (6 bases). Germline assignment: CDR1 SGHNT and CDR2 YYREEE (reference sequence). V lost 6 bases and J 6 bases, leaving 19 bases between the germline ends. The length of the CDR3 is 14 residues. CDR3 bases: TGTGCCAGCACCACGGCGGAGGGCCTCAGCGAGCAGTACTTC. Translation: CASTTAEGLSEQYF.

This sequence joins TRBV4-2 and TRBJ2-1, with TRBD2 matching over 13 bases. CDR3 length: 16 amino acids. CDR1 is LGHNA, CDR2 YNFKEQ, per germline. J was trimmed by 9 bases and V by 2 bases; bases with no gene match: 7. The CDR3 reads CASSQRTSGSSGEQFF. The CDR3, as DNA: TGTGCCAGCAGCCAACGGACTAGCGGGAGCTCTGGTGAGCAGTTCTTC.

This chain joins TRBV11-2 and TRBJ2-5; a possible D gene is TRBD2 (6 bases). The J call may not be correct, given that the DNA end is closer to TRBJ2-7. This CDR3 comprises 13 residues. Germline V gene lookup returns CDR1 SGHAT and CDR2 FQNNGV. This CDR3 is CASSPRLAHEQYF. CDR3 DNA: TGTGCCAGCAGCCCGCGCCTAGCGCACGAGCAGTACTTC.

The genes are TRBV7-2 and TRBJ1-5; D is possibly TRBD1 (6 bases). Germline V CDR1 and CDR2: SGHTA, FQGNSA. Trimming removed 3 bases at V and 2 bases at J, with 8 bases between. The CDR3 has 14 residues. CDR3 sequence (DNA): TGTGCCAGCAGCTTTAGACAGGGCAATCAGCCCCAGCATTTT. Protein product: CASSFRQGNQPQHF.

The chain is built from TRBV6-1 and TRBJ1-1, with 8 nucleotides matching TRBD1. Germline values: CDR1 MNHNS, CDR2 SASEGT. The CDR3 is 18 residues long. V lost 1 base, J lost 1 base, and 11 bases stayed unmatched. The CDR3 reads CASSEGRWGTGGNTEAFF. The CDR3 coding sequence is TGTGCCAGCAGTGAAGGAAGGTGGGGCACAGGGGGGAACACTGAAGCTTTCTTT.

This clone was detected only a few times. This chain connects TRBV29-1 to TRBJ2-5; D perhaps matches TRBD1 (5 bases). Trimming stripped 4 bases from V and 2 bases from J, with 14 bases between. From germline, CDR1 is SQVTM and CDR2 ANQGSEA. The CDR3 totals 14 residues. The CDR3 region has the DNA TGCAGCGTTGTTGGGGCAGCGATGCAAGAGACCCAGTACTTC. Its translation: CSVVGAAMQETQYF.

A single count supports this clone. CDR3 amino acids: CASSPGSPYTDTQYF. The DNA of the CDR3 is TGTGCCAGCAGTCCCGGGTCCCCTTACACAGATACGCAGTATTTT. The chain uses TRBV6-4 and TRBJ2-3; D not certain. The ends were cut back, 5 bases at V and 2 bases at J, with 14 bases in the middle. The CDR3 extends over 15 amino acids. Per the germline V gene, CDR1 is MRHNA and CDR2 is SNTAGT.

Written as DNA, the CDR3 is TGTGCCAGCAGCCAATCAGGGGGAAGTTGGGGCTACACCTTC. Protein: CASSQSGGSWGYTF. J is TRBJ1-2 and V is TRBV6-5; 7 bases match TRBD1. CDR1 is MNHEY and CDR2 is SVGAGI in the germline V gene. CDR3 length: 14 amino acids. With V trimmed by 6 bases and J by 8 bases, 12 bases remained unmatched.

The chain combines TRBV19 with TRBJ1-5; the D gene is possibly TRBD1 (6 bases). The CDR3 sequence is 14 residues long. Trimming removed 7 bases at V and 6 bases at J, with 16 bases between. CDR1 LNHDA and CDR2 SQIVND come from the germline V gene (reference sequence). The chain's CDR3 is CASTTDRRGQPQHF. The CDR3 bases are TGTGCCAGTACTACAGACAGGAGGGGTCAGCCCCAGCATTTT.

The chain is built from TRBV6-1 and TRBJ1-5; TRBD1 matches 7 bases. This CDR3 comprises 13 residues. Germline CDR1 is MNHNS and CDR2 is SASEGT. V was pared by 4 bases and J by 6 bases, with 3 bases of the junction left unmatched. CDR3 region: CASSGDRAQPQHF. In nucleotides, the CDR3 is TGTGCCAGCAGTGGTGACAGGGCTCAGCCCCAGCATTTT.

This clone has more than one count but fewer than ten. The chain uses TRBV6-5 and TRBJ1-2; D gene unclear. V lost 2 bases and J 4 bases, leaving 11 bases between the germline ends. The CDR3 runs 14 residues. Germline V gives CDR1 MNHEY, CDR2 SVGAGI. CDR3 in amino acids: CASSYGSGTYGYTF. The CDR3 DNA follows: TGTGCCAGCAGTTACGGGTCGGGAACCTATGGCTACACCTTC.

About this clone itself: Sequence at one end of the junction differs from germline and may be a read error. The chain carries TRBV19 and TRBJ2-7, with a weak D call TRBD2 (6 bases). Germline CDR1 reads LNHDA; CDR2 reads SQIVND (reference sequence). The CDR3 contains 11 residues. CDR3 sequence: CASRIADEQYF. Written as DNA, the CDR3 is TGTGCCAGTAGGATAGCGGACGAGCAGTACTTC.

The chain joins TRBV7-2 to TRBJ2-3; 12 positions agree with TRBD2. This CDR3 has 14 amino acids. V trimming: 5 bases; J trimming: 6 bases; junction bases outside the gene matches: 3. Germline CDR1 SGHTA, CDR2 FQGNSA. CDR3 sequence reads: CASSLGTSGDTQYF. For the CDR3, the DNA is TGTGCCAGCAGCCTCGGGACTAGCGGGGATACGCAGTATTTT.

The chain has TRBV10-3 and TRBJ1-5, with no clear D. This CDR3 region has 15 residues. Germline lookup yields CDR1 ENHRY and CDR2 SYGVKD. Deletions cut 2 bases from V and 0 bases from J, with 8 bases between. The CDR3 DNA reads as TGTGCCATCAGTGAGACTGGTAATAGCAATCAGCCCCAGCATTTT. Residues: CAISETGNSNQPQHF.

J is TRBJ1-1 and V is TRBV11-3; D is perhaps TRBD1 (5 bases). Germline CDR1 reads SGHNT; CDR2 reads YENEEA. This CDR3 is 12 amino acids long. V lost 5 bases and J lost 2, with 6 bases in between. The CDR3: CASSRTNTEAFF. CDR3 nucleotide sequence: TGTGCCAGCAGCCGGACAAACACTGAAGCTTTCTTT.

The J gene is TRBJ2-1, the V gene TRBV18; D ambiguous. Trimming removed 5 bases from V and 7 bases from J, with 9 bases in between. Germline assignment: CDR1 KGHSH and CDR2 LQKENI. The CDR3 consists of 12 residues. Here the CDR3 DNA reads TGTGCCAGCTCATACAGTGGGAATGAGCAGTTCTTC. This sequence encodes CASSYSGNEQFF.

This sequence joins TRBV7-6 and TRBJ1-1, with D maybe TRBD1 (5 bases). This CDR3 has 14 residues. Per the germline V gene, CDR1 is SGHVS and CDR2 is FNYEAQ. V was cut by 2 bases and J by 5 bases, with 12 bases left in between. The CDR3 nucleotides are TGTGCCAGCAGCTTAAGACAGTTGGATACTGAAGCTTTCTTT. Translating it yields CASSLRQLDTEAFF.